These T cell receptor beta chains were read from a single sample in a study of CD4 T cells in relation to SARS-CoV-2 and coronaviruses. This table comes from immunoSEQ multiplex PCR, and its TCRdb copy is limited to in-frame clones, with some not included. The sample carries 24,000 or so clones, more than 75% recorded once. These TCRs are of unknown antigen specificity. What was sequenced was CD4+ T cells from PBMCs, cultured in vitro. The origin of the receptors is a human donor in good health. Both conserved end residues are part of each CDR3. A D gene is named only where the DNA matches it firmly. The size of a clone is reported for some rows only, either as once, few or many, or as a class for expanded clones.

D gene: .
J gene: TRBJ1-3
V gene: TRBV10-3
clone size: .
CDR3 protein: CAISEETGPPGNTIYF
CDR3 DNA: TGTGCCATCAGTGAGGAGACAGGCCCGCCTGGAAACACCATATATTTT

D gene: TRBD2
J gene: TRBJ2-1
V gene: TRBV11-2
clone size: .
CDR3 protein: CASTQREFLDEQFF
CDR3 DNA: TGTGCCAGCACGCAGCGGGAGTTTTTAGATGAGCAGTTCTTC

D gene: .
J gene: TRBJ2-7
V gene: TRBV5-6
clone size: once
CDR3 protein: CASSTYGRGLSYEQYF
CDR3 DNA: TGTGCCAGCAGCACCTACGGGCGGGGCCTCTCCTACGAGCAGTACTTC

D gene: .
J gene: TRBJ2-6
V gene: TRBV4-2
clone size: once
CDR3 protein: CASSPRHSGANVLTF
CDR3 DNA: TGTGCCAGCAGCCCAAGACACTCTGGGGCCAACGTCCTGACTTTC

D gene: TRBD1
J gene: TRBJ1-2
V gene: TRBV19
clone size: .
CDR3 protein: CASDSGTGSYYGYTF
CDR3 DNA: TGTGCCAGTGACTCCGGGACAGGGAGTTACTATGGCTACACCTTC

D gene: .
J gene: TRBJ2-7
V gene: TRBV27
clone size: .
CDR3 protein: CASSLSLGAGYYEQYF
CDR3 DNA: TGTGCCAGCAGTCTTTCCCTCGGGGCAGGATACTACGAGCAGTACTTC

D gene: TRBD2
J gene: TRBJ2-3
V gene: TRBV5-1
clone size: .
CDR3 protein: CASSPLAGEGTDTQYF
CDR3 DNA: TGCGCCAGCAGCCCACTAGCGGGAGAAGGAACAGATACGCAGTATTTT

D gene: TRBD1
J gene: TRBJ1-6
V gene: TRBV18
clone size: few
CDR3 protein: CASSPEGAQRNSPLHF
CDR3 DNA: TGTGCCAGCTCACCAGAGGGGGCGCAGAGGAATTCACCCCTCCACTTT

D gene: .
J gene: TRBJ2-3
V gene: TRBV6-5
clone size: once
CDR3 protein: CASSLGPSTDTQYF
CDR3 DNA: TGTGCCAGCAGTTTAGGGCCTAGCACAGATACGCAGTATTTT

D gene: .
J gene: TRBJ2-1
V gene: TRBV7-3
clone size: .
CDR3 protein: CASSLTMGSYNEQFF
CDR3 DNA: TGTGCCAGCAGCTTAACCATGGGTAGTTACAATGAGCAGTTCTTC

D gene: TRBD2
J gene: TRBJ2-3
V gene: TRBV3-1/TRBV3-2
clone size: .
CDR3 protein: CASSSGLSLAGGTQYF
CDR3 DNA: TGTGCCAGCAGCTCGGGCTTGTCCCTAGCGGGAGGTACGCAGTATTTT

D gene: TRBD1
J gene: TRBJ1-1
V gene: TRBV4-1
clone size: .
CDR3 protein: CASSQGGQGRTEAFF
CDR3 DNA: TGCGCCAGCAGCCAAGGCGGACAGGGTCGGACTGAAGCTTTCTTT

D gene: .
J gene: TRBJ1-5
V gene: TRBV11-2
clone size: .
CDR3 protein: CASSLDRGNQPQHF
CDR3 DNA: TGTGCCAGCAGCTTAGACAGGGGCAATCAGCCCCAGCATTTT

D gene: .
J gene: TRBJ2-7
V gene: TRBV20-1
clone size: .
CDR3 protein: CSASDGTYEQYF
CDR3 DNA: TGCAGTGCTAGTGACGGCACCTACGAGCAGTACTTC

D gene: TRBD1
J gene: TRBJ2-3
V gene: TRBV9
clone size: .
CDR3 protein: CASSPTGGWTDTQYF
CDR3 DNA: TGTGCCAGCAGCCCCACAGGGGGCTGGACAGATACGCAGTATTTT

D gene: .
J gene: TRBJ2-1
V gene: TRBV29-1
clone size: .
CDR3 protein: CSVDRGRWGNEQFF
CDR3 DNA: TGCAGCGTTGATCGGGGACGGTGGGGCAATGAGCAGTTCTTC

D gene: .
J gene: TRBJ2-7
V gene: TRBV20-1
clone size: .
CDR3 protein: CSASTRFAYEQYF
CDR3 DNA: TGCAGTGCTAGTACGAGGTTCGCCTACGAGCAGTACTTC

D gene: .
J gene: TRBJ1-2
V gene: TRBV29-1
clone size: few
CDR3 protein: CSVEKQDYGYTF
CDR3 DNA: TGCAGCGTTGAAAAACAGGATTATGGCTACACCTTC

D gene: TRBD2
J gene: TRBJ2-5
V gene: TRBV28
clone size: .
CDR3 protein: CASSSSGSLGETQYF
CDR3 DNA: TGTGCCAGCAGTAGTAGCGGGAGTCTTGGAGAGACCCAGTACTTC

D gene: .
J gene: TRBJ1-1
V gene: TRBV27
clone size: .
CDR3 protein: CASSLYGNTEAFF
CDR3 DNA: TGTGCCAGCAGTTTATATGGGAACACTGAAGCTTTCTTT

D gene: .
J gene: TRBJ1-4
V gene: TRBV7-2
clone size: .
CDR3 protein: CASSLVENPNEKLFF
CDR3 DNA: TGTGCCAGCAGCTTAGTCGAGAATCCTAATGAAAAACTGTTTTTT

D gene: .
J gene: TRBJ2-7
V gene: TRBV11-2
clone size: .
CDR3 protein: CASRRPGGFYEQYF
CDR3 DNA: TGTGCCAGCCGGAGACCAGGGGGGTTTTACGAGCAGTACTTC

D gene: .
J gene: TRBJ1-1
V gene: TRBV29-1
clone size: once
CDR3 protein: CSVSARQADTEAFF
CDR3 DNA: TGCAGCGTTTCCGCCCGACAGGCGGACACTGAAGCTTTCTTT

D gene: TRBD1
J gene: TRBJ1-2
V gene: TRBV29-1
clone size: .
CDR3 protein: CSVKNLGTGGKIDGYTF
CDR3 DNA: TGCAGCGTAAAAAATCTCGGGACAGGGGGCAAAATAGATGGCTACACCTTC

D gene: .
J gene: TRBJ2-7
V gene: TRBV5-1
clone size: .
CDR3 protein: CASTPGSSSYEQYF
CDR3 DNA: TGCGCCAGCACCCCCGGTTCGAGCTCCTACGAGCAGTACTTC

D gene: .
J gene: TRBJ1-6
V gene: TRBV27
clone size: once
CDR3 protein: CASSGVRYSPLHF
CDR3 DNA: TGTGCCAGCAGTGGCGTCAGGTATTCACCCCTCCACTTT

D gene: .
J gene: TRBJ2-7
V gene: TRBV20-1
clone size: .
CDR3 protein: CSAPLDYEQYF
CDR3 DNA: TGCAGTGCCCCCCTCGACTACGAGCAGTACTTC

D gene: .
J gene: TRBJ1-4
V gene: TRBV5-1
clone size: .
CDR3 protein: CASSSRPGEKLFF
CDR3 DNA: TGCGCCAGCAGCTCCCGGCCAGGTGAAAAACTGTTTTTT

D gene: TRBD1
J gene: TRBJ1-4
V gene: TRBV5-1
clone size: .
CDR3 protein: CASSGTGALFF
CDR3 DNA: TGCGCCAGCAGCGGGACAGGGGCTCTGTTTTTT

D gene: .
J gene: TRBJ2-3
V gene: TRBV29-1
clone size: .
CDR3 protein: CSVEQGSDTQYF
CDR3 DNA: TGCAGCGTTGAGCAGGGGTCGGATACGCAGTATTTT

D gene: TRBD1
J gene: TRBJ2-2
V gene: TRBV10-3
clone size: .
CDR3 protein: CAITADRGNTGELFF
CDR3 DNA: TGTGCCATCACTGCGGACAGGGGGAATACCGGGGAGCTGTTTTTT

D gene: .
J gene: TRBJ1-1
V gene: TRBV19
clone size: .
CDR3 protein: CASSTAGLAEAFF
CDR3 DNA: TGTGCCAGTAGTACGGCAGGGTTGGCTGAAGCTTTCTTT

D gene: TRBD1
J gene: TRBJ2-5
V gene: TRBV7-2
clone size: .
CDR3 protein: CASSIGQGGETQYF
CDR3 DNA: TGTGCCAGCAGCATCGGACAGGGCGGAGAGACCCAGTACTTC

D gene: TRBD1
J gene: TRBJ1-2
V gene: TRBV19
clone size: .
CDR3 protein: CASSIDGTGGPGGYTF
CDR3 DNA: TGTGCCAGTAGTATAGATGGGACAGGGGGTCCGGGTGGCTACACCTTC

D gene: TRBD2
J gene: TRBJ2-4
V gene: TRBV6-5
clone size: .
CDR3 protein: CASSYSTSGRENIQYF
CDR3 DNA: TGTGCCAGCAGTTACTCGACTAGCGGGAGGGAAAACATTCAGTACTTC

D gene: TRBD1
J gene: TRBJ1-1
V gene: TRBV19
clone size: .
CDR3 protein: CASSIPPGTGADTEAFF
CDR3 DNA: TGTGCCAGTAGTATCCCCCCCGGGACAGGGGCGGACACTGAAGCTTTCTTT

D gene: TRBD1
J gene: TRBJ2-2
V gene: TRBV24-1
clone size: few
CDR3 protein: CATRRTGKTGELFF
CDR3 DNA: TGTGCCACCAGACGGACAGGGAAAACCGGGGAGCTGTTTTTT

D gene: .
J gene: TRBJ2-3
V gene: TRBV19
clone size: .
CDR3 protein: CASRELGPGTLGTQYF
CDR3 DNA: TGTGCCAGTCGGGAATTGGGACCTGGAACACTCGGTACGCAGTATTTT

D gene: TRBD2
J gene: TRBJ2-7
V gene: TRBV9
clone size: .
CDR3 protein: CASSPTPAGGPPNEQYF
CDR3 DNA: TGTGCCAGCAGCCCCACCCCGGCGGGAGGGCCGCCGAACGAGCAGTACTTC

D gene: .
J gene: TRBJ2-3
V gene: TRBV24-1
clone size: .
CDR3 protein: CATSVRSDTNTQYF
CDR3 DNA: TGTGCCACCAGCGTTAGGTCGGACACAAATACGCAGTATTTT

D gene: .
J gene: TRBJ1-1
V gene: TRBV6-6
clone size: .
CDR3 protein: CASTDGATGNTEAFF
CDR3 DNA: TGTGCCAGCACCGACGGGGCCACAGGGAACACTGAAGCTTTCTTT

D gene: TRBD1
J gene: TRBJ2-1
V gene: TRBV19
clone size: .
CDR3 protein: CASSIAARGQIYNEQFF
CDR3 DNA: TGTGCCAGTAGTATAGCGGCTAGGGGACAGATCTACAATGAGCAGTTCTTC

D gene: TRBD2
J gene: TRBJ2-1
V gene: TRBV4-2
clone size: .
CDR3 protein: CASSPIAGGGNEQFF
CDR3 DNA: TGTGCCAGCAGCCCCATAGCGGGAGGGGGCAATGAGCAGTTCTTC

D gene: TRBD1
J gene: TRBJ2-3
V gene: TRBV5-1
clone size: .
CDR3 protein: CASSGIRDSLSTDTQYF
CDR3 DNA: TGCGCCAGCAGCGGTATCCGGGACAGTCTTAGCACAGATACGCAGTATTTT

D gene: .
J gene: TRBJ2-7
V gene: TRBV30
clone size: .
CDR3 protein: CAWSAMWTDSYEQYF
CDR3 DNA: TGTGCCTGGAGTGCCATGTGGACCGACTCCTACGAGCAGTACTTC

D gene: TRBD2
J gene: TRBJ2-5
V gene: TRBV19
clone size: .
CDR3 protein: CASSISRGKETQYF
CDR3 DNA: TGTGCCAGTAGTATATCGCGGGGGAAAGAGACCCAGTACTTC

D gene: .
J gene: TRBJ2-7
V gene: TRBV2
clone size: .
CDR3 protein: CASNSDRITYEQYF
CDR3 DNA: TGTGCCAGCAATTCAGACAGGATAACCTACGAGCAGTACTTC

D gene: TRBD2
J gene: TRBJ2-2
V gene: TRBV4-2
clone size: .
CDR3 protein: CASSQDFSLAGVSGELFF
CDR3 DNA: TGTGCCAGCAGCCAAGATTTTTCGCTAGCGGGAGTGTCCGGGGAGCTGTTTTTT

D gene: .
J gene: TRBJ2-5
V gene: TRBV28
clone size: .
CDR3 protein: CASRSQETQYF
CDR3 DNA: TGTGCCAGCAGAAGTCAAGAGACCCAGTACTTC

D gene: TRBD1
J gene: TRBJ2-7
V gene: TRBV9
clone size: once
CDR3 protein: CASSVAPDRVDEQYF
CDR3 DNA: TGTGCCAGCAGCGTAGCTCCGGACAGGGTGGACGAGCAGTACTTC

D gene: TRBD1
J gene: TRBJ2-1
V gene: TRBV24-1
clone size: .
CDR3 protein: CATSADRYNEQFF
CDR3 DNA: TGTGCCACCAGTGCGGACAGGTACAATGAGCAGTTCTTC

D gene: TRBD2
J gene: TRBJ2-5
V gene: TRBV20-1
clone size: few
CDR3 protein: CSASDETSGLQETQYF
CDR3 DNA: TGCAGTGCTAGTGATGAAACTAGCGGCCTACAAGAGACCCAGTACTTC

D gene: TRBD2
J gene: TRBJ2-7
V gene: TRBV9
clone size: .
CDR3 protein: CASSLRTSGDYEQYF
CDR3 DNA: TGTGCCAGCAGCCTCCGGACTAGCGGAGACTACGAGCAGTACTTC

D gene: .
J gene: TRBJ2-1
V gene: TRBV7-8
clone size: .
CDR3 protein: CASSPTNNEQFF
CDR3 DNA: TGTGCCAGCAGTCCAACAAACAATGAGCAGTTCTTC

D gene: TRBD1
J gene: TRBJ1-1
V gene: TRBV5-1
clone size: .
CDR3 protein: CASNINGGQGHPSTEAFF
CDR3 DNA: TGCGCCAGCAATATCAACGGGGGACAGGGGCATCCGAGCACTGAAGCTTTCTTT

D gene: .
J gene: TRBJ2-2
V gene: TRBV10-1
clone size: .
CDR3 protein: CASSPGQNTGELFF
CDR3 DNA: TGCGCCAGCAGTCCAGGACAGAACACCGGGGAGCTGTTTTTT

D gene: TRBD1
J gene: TRBJ2-1
V gene: TRBV19
clone size: .
CDR3 protein: CASSQDRGTYNEQFF
CDR3 DNA: TGTGCCAGTAGTCAAGACAGGGGGACCTACAATGAGCAGTTCTTC

D gene: .
J gene: TRBJ2-6
V gene: TRBV2
clone size: .
CDR3 protein: CASSAQGTGANVLTF
CDR3 DNA: TGTGCCAGCAGCGCCCAGGGAACTGGGGCCAACGTCCTGACTTTC

D gene: .
J gene: TRBJ2-7
V gene: TRBV2
clone size: .
CDR3 protein: CASSQDLYEQYF
CDR3 DNA: TGTGCCAGCAGTCAGGATCTCTACGAGCAGTACTTC

D gene: .
J gene: TRBJ2-1
V gene: TRBV3-1/TRBV3-2
clone size: .
CDR3 protein: CASSPQEAGYNEQFF
CDR3 DNA: TGTGCCAGCAGCCCACAGGAGGCGGGCTACAATGAGCAGTTCTTC